This TCR beta chain was found in a study of T-cell reconstitution after alpha-beta-depleted transplantation in children. Trimming left V 1 base short and J 2 bases short, with 11 bases between. The CDR3 length is 15 residues. Germline CDR1 reads SGHAT; CDR2 reads FQNNGV. Unique molecular identifiers were incorporated during preparation of the TCRbeta library. From the PCR reads, TCRdb called clonotypes with MiXCR, one entry per CDR3 protein. The table shows 150,000 to 200,000 distinct CDR3 sequences, with approximately 7% occurring only once. This clonotype was seen only a few times. This material consisted of PBMCs from the stem cell graft donor, taken from the stem cell graft. This clonotype was sampled from a human donor who donated a stem cell graft to a child with Wiskott-Aldrich syndrome. The chain has TRBV11-2 and TRBJ2-5; D remains unclear. In nucleotides, the CDR3 is TGTGCCAGCAGCTTAGCTTGGGCAGCACAAGAGACCCAGTACTTC. As protein: CASSLAWAAQETQYF.